This TCR beta chain was recovered during a study of cytomegalovirus exposure and HLA in healthy donors. Study context: Prior work identified about 120 million unique TCR beta sequences in approximately 180 million T cells. The study, taken as a whole, reports: Some highly shared sequence variants likely arose as a pipeline artifact.

The V gene's germline CDR1 is SGHAT and CDR2 FQNNGV. V dropped 1 base and J dropped 1 base, with 5 bases sitting between them. The CDR3 totals 13 residues. About this clone itself: What it recognizes is unknown.

In the PCR, 60 Vbeta and 13 Jbeta primers were used. Clones were sequenced by immunoSEQ multiplex PCR, and TCRdb holds only the in-frame ones, with some missing. In the table there are 120,000 or so clones, under 80% of which are singletons. The chain uses TRBV11-2 and TRBJ2-7; D unclear. The receptor was derived from a man in his forties in good health and CMV-seropositive. Specimen: PBMCs. CDR3 DNA sequence: TGTGCCAGCAGCTTAGCAATGTCCTACGAGCAGTACTTC. Amino acids: CASSLAMSYEQYF.